This TCR beta chain originates from a study of T cell repertoires in cytomegalovirus infection. The CDR3 covers 15 residues. V dropped 3 bases and J dropped 0 bases, with 9 bases sitting between them. TCRdb reprocessed the reads with MiXCR, giving one entry per CDR3 protein. This sample yields under 200,000 distinct CDR3 sequences, of which approximately 28% are seen a single time; roughly 31% belongs to the top ten. V gene TRBV12-3 or TRBV12-4 combines with J gene TRBJ1-3, with unresolved D. What was sequenced was PBMCs. The TCR was taken from a human donor in good health (CMV status not recorded). Some clones in this sample may be carry-over from other donors' samples. The CDR3 DNA follows: TGTGCCAGCAGTTTGGCCGGAAGCTCTGGAAACACCATATATTTT. Translating it yields CASSLAGSSGNTIYF.